A single sample is the source of the 21 T cell receptor beta chains below, sequenced in a study of Graves' ophthalmopathy and Graves' hyperthyroidism listed by TCRdb under 2018. TCRdb lists the instrument as Illumina HiSeq 2000. For repertoire sequencing, the TCR beta CDR3 regions were amplified from RNA transcripts. The first round of RT-PCR was done with HTBI primers and the Qiagen OneStep RT-PCR kit, and was followed by a second round of multiplex PCR, then size selection and purification. TCRdb applied fastp at Q25 and MiXCR to the public reads, then kept only in-frame beta chains. Under each unique CDR3 protein, matching rows form one entry showing the most common genes and DNA. Across this sample there are just over 600,000 distinct CDR3 sequences, with about 20% seen only once. The top ten hold around 7% of the sample. Sequenced: peripheral blood. The source of these receptors is a woman aged 18-29 years with stable Graves' hyperthyroidism. Some clones in this sample may be carry-over from other donors' samples. Donor details come from another sample of the same person, matched by shared clones.

This clonotype was seen ten or more times. The chain recombines TRBV19 with TRBJ1-1; 8 bases fit TRBD1. CDR3 length: 18 amino acids. V lost 9 bases to trimming and J lost 2 bases; unmatched junction nucleotides: 20. The germline V gene has CDR1 LNHDA and CDR2 SQIVND (reference sequence). The CDR3 nucleotides read TGTGCCAGAATACTGTCCCCAAGATTCGGGACAGGAAACACTGAAGCTTTCTTT. Its translation is CARILSPRFGTGNTEAFF.

The sample holds one count of this clonotype. A much larger clone differs from this one at a single base, so this may be a read error. A read error is likely, as this CDR3 ends without the conserved phenylalanine or tryptophan. This chain connects TRBV6-2 or TRBV6-3 to TRBJ1-2; D is possibly TRBD1 (5 bases). This CDR3 is built from 12 residues. Germline V gene sequence: CDR1 MNHEY, CDR2 SVGEGT. Trimming shortened V by 6 bases and J by 4 bases, and 9 bases separated the two germline ends. CDR3 DNA: TGTGCCAGCAGAGGGGATAGCTATGGCTACACCGTC. This sequence encodes CASRGDSYGYTV.

At least ten counts were recorded for this clonotype. The chain joins TRBV2 to TRBJ1-5; D not certain. Per the germline V gene, CDR1 is SNHLY and CDR2 is FYNNEI. CDR3 length equals 16 residues. Deletions cut 6 bases from V and 5 bases from J, with 20 bases between. The CDR3 coding sequence is TGTGCCAGCAGGACGACGGCCTCTATAGCGGATCAGCCCCAGCATTTT. Its protein product is CASRTTASIADQPQHF.

This clonotype showed up many times. V is TRBV11-3 and J is TRBJ1-1; D gene uncertain. There are 13 residues in the CDR3. Germline lookup yields CDR1 SGHNT and CDR2 YENEEA. The V end lost 5 bases, the J end lost 3 bases, and 10 bases lay between the germline ends. CDR3 protein: CASSKGPDTEAFF. The CDR3 nucleotides are TGTGCCAGCAGCAAAGGACCCGACACTGAAGCTTTCTTT.

This clonotype was seen only a few times. This chain connects TRBV27 to TRBJ2-7; no definite D call. Germline CDR1 is MNHEY and CDR2 is SMNVEV (reference sequence). The CDR3 is made up of 15 amino acids. The V end lost 4 bases, the J end lost 0 bases, and 13 bases lay between the germline ends. The CDR3, as DNA: TGTGCCAGCAGTTACGGAGCAGGAAGCTCCTACGAGCAGTACTTC. Translated, it gives CASSYGAGSSYEQYF.

In its sample, this clonotype was seen a few times. The genes are TRBV5-1 and TRBJ2-7, with TRBD1 identical over 8 bases. The CDR3 totals 15 residues. Germline V CDR1 and CDR2: SGHRS, YFSETQ. The ends lost 4 bases at V and 5 bases at J; junction bases unmatched: 11. The CDR3 spells CASSKEAGGLDEQYF. The DNA for the CDR3 is TGCGCCAGCAGCAAGGAGGCAGGGGGCCTTGACGAGCAGTACTTC.

This clonotype has only a few counts. No DNA is shown, since the ends of the CDR3 on it are uncertain; the CDR3 is the one TCRdb lists. The chain is built from TRBV6-5 and TRBJ1-1. Germline V gene sequence: CDR1 MNHEY, CDR2 SVGAGI. 14 amino acids form the CDR3, both terminal residues included. The CDR3 loop reads CASSSSDGYTEAFF.

Regarding this clonotype: The junction departs from germline at one end; a sequencing error may be responsible. The rearrangement links TRBV7-8 to TRBJ2-7; 7 bases line up with TRBD2. The CDR3 contains 15 residues. CDR1 is SGHVS and CDR2 is FQNEAQ in the germline V gene. The chain's CDR3 is CACSPYRGEPYEQYF. The CDR3 nucleotides are TGTGCCTGCAGTCCTTACCGGGGGGAACCCTACGAGCAGTACTTC.

V is TRBV6-1 and J is TRBJ2-7; 8 bases fit TRBD1. Germline CDR1 is MNHNS and CDR2 is SASEGT. This CDR3 is built from 14 residues. J gave up 4 bases and V 5 bases, and 7 bases lay outside the gene matches. The CDR3 DNA sequence: TGTGCCAGCAGTCCCTGGACAGGGCGTTACGAGCAGTACTTC. Amino acid sequence: CASSPWTGRYEQYF.

This clonotype was observed many times. The chain joins TRBV29-1 to TRBJ2-7, with 10 bases aligning to TRBD2. V dropped 6 bases and J dropped 4; count of bases not matched to a gene: 6. The germline V gene encodes CDR1 SQVTM and CDR2 ANQGSEA. The CDR3 has 13 residues. The CDR3 DNA sequence: TGCAGCGTAGCGGGGGGGCGAACTTACGAGCAGTACTTC. This codes for CSVAGGRTYEQYF.

This clonotype was counted ten times or more. The chain uses TRBV6-1 and TRBJ1-1; D possibly corresponds to TRBD1 (6 bases). Germline CDR1 reads MNHNS; CDR2 reads SASEGT. The CDR3 is 13 residues long. Trimming took off 6 bases at V and 5 bases at J, with 13 bases between the two ends. The CDR3, as DNA: TGTGCCAGCAGGAAACCAGGGGAAACTGAAGCTTTCTTT. Protein product: CASRKPGETEAFF.

This clonotype was picked up a small number of times. One end of the junction fails to match germline, which may point to a read error. The chain has TRBV7-9 and TRBJ1-1, with unresolved D. Germline CDR1 SEHNR, CDR2 FQNEAQ (reference sequence). This CDR3 region has 14 residues. The chain's CDR3 is CASSLEGLSTGAFF. CDR3 bases: TGTGCCAGCAGCTTAGAGGGTCTCTCGACTGGAGCTTTCTTT.

This clonotype was detected ten times or more. The chain couples TRBV3-1 to TRBJ1-6; 7 nucleotides agree with TRBD1. Trimming took 2 bases from V and 3 from J; bases not matched to a gene: 7. The CDR3 sequence is 17 residues long. Per the germline V gene, CDR1 is LGHDT and CDR2 is YNNKEL (reference sequence). The CDR3 sequence is CASSQRQGSGYNSPLHF. The CDR3 DNA is TGTGCCAGCAGCCAAAGACAGGGCTCGGGCTATAATTCACCCCTCCACTTT.

This clonotype occurred a few times. The chain carries TRBV6-5 and TRBJ2-7; TRBD2 matches 11 bases. CDR3 size: 16 residues. J was trimmed by 2 bases and V by 6 bases; bases with no gene match: 9. The germline gives CDR1 MNHEY, CDR2 SVGAGI. Written as DNA, the CDR3 is TGTGCCAGCAGCTACCAAGGGACTAGCGGACCCTACGAGCAGTACTTC. Its protein product is CASSYQGTSGPYEQYF.

This clonotype occurred a few times. The chain recombines TRBV2 with TRBJ1-2; no reliable D call. The CDR3 has 14 amino acids. Germline V CDR1 and CDR2: SNHLY, FYNNEI. V was pared by 1 base and J by 0 bases, with 6 bases between. CDR3 loop: CASSEDGPNYGYTF. The CDR3 DNA is TGTGCCAGCAGTGAAGACGGACCTAACTATGGCTACACCTTC.

The chain employs TRBV30 and TRBJ2-3; 8 nucleotides line up with TRBD1. The V gene's germline CDR1 is GTSNPN and CDR2 SVGIG (reference sequence). This CDR3 is built from 15 residues. The V segment lost 4 bases and the J segment 4 bases; nucleotides outside the gene matches: 10. DNA for the CDR3: TGTGCCTGGACAACCGGGACAGGTGGTCCAGATACGCAGTATTTT. It is translated as CAWTTGTGGPDTQYF. Full variable domain (outside the CDR3, taken from reference TRBV30 and TRBJ2-3): SQTIHQWPATLVQPVGSPLSLECTVEGTSNPNLYWYRQAAGRGLQLLFYSVGIGQISSEVPQNLSASRPQDRQFILSSKKLLLSDSGFYLCAWTTGTGGPDTQYFGPGTRLTVL.

The chain recombines TRBV27 with TRBJ1-5; D may be TRBD1 (5 bases). V lost 1 base, J lost 7 bases, and 14 bases lay in between. The CDR3 runs 15 residues. Germline V lookup: CDR1 MNHEY, CDR2 SMNVEV (reference sequence). The CDR3 DNA is TGTGCCAGCAGTTTATGGGGCGGGGAAGGCCAGCCCCAGCATTTT. Amino acid sequence: CASSLWGGEGQPQHF.

In this sample, this clonotype turned up many times. The chain has TRBV13 and TRBJ1-2, with TRBD1 matching over 10 bases. The CDR3 loop spans 17 amino acids. Germline trimming cut 5 bases from V and 7 bases from J; bases unmatched to any gene: 16. Germline assignment: CDR1 PRHDT and CDR2 FYEKMQ (reference sequence). CDR3 bases: TGTGCCAGCAGCCTATCGAGGGGACAGGGGCGCTTCGGTGGCTACACCTTC. Its protein is CASSLSRGQGRFGGYTF.

This clonotype appeared a single time. The chain has TRBV4-1 and TRBJ1-1; D unclear. CDR3 length equals 14 residues. Looked up from germline, CDR1 is MGHRA and CDR2 is YSYEKL. V was trimmed by 4 bases and J by 1 base, leaving 10 bases between them. This CDR3 is CASSPPRRNTEAFF. As DNA, the CDR3 is TGCGCCAGCAGCCCCCCCCGTCGGAACACTGAAGCTTTCTTT.

This clonotype was recorded only once. J is TRBJ1-2 and V is TRBV6-5; 7 bases map to TRBD1. With 0 bases clipped from V and 3 bases from J, the junction kept 7 bases outside the gene matches. Germline V lookup: CDR1 MNHEY, CDR2 SVGAGI. CDR3 length equals 16 residues. The chain's CDR3 is CASSYSATGEDYGYTF. CDR3 DNA: TGTGCCAGCAGTTACTCGGCTACAGGGGAGGACTATGGCTACACCTTC.

This clonotype has a handful of counts. This rearrangement joins TRBV14 to TRBJ2-7, with 7 bases matching TRBD1. Germline lookup yields CDR1 SGHDN and CDR2 FVKESK. CDR3 length: 14 amino acids. Germline trimming cut 4 bases from V and 6 bases from J; bases unmatched to any gene: 9. In nucleotides, the CDR3 is TGTGCCAGCAGCCCGAGGGGACAGAACGGCGAGCAGTACTTC. The encoded protein is CASSPRGQNGEQYF.